The 26 T cell receptor beta chains presented below share a single source sample, sequenced in a study of cytomegalovirus exposure and HLA in healthy donors (dated by TCRdb to 2016 to 2017). The library was obtained by the immunoSEQ multiplex PCR assay. Held by TCRdb, this immuneACCESS table contains in-frame sequences only and omits some clones. Under half of the omission traces to an unresolved V gene where checked; the cause of the rest is unknown. The sample includes 60,000 to 75,000 clones, with 95% to 96% observed a single time. Roughly 0.98% of the sample is held by the ten biggest clonotypes. Specimen: PBMCs. These receptors originate from a man aged 18 to 29 in good health and CMV-seronegative.

V usage is TRBV6-1 and J usage is TRBJ2-7, with 7 nucleotides matching TRBD2. Trimming took 8 bases from V and 0 from J; bases not matched to a gene: 4. This CDR3 contains 13 residues. CDR1 and CDR2 from the germline V gene are MNHNS and SASEGT. CDR3 residues: CASGAGNSYEQYF. CDR3 in DNA: TGTGCCAGCGGAGCGGGGAACTCCTACGAGCAGTACTTC.

This clone was recorded once. The V call is TRBV28, the J call TRBJ1-4; D not resolved. This CDR3 region has 14 residues. Trimming cost V 10 bases and J 8 bases, with 20 bases left between them. Germline CDR1 reads MDHEN; CDR2 reads SYDVKM. The CDR3 bases are TGTGCCACCTGCCCGGGTTCTTTTTGGGAAAAACTGTTTTTT. As protein: CATCPGSFWEKLFF.

The V call is TRBV28, the J call TRBJ2-7, with TRBD1 matching 7 bases. The CDR3 totals 13 residues. Per the germline V gene, CDR1 is MDHEN and CDR2 is SYDVKM. Losses at the gene ends were 4 bases for V and 5 bases for J; bases not matched to a gene: 5. This chain's CDR3 is CASSSGTVNEQYF. CDR3 bases: TGTGCCAGCAGTTCCGGGACAGTCAACGAGCAGTACTTC.

The CDR3 protein is CASSNTTRRQPQHF. In DNA form, the CDR3 reads TGTGCCAGCAGCAACACTACGAGGCGTCAGCCCCAGCATTTT. This chain links TRBV7-8 with TRBJ1-5; D not certain. Trimming shortened V by 5 bases and J by 6 bases, and 14 bases separated the two germline ends. Germline CDR1 is SGHVS and CDR2 is FQNEAQ. This CDR3 has 14 amino acids.

The rearrangement links TRBV5-1 to TRBJ1-3; TRBD1 aligns across 7 bases. V lost 0 bases to trimming and J lost 8 bases; unmatched junction nucleotides: 11. Germline values: CDR1 SGHRS, CDR2 YFSETQ. The CDR3 is 16 amino acids. This chain's CDR3 is CASSLVPGGPRDTIYF. In nucleotides, the CDR3 is TGCGCCAGCAGCTTGGTACCAGGGGGGCCTAGGGACACCATATATTTT.

This clone has just a few counts. The rearrangement uses TRBV9 and TRBJ2-7; D not resolved. Germline-derived CDR1 and CDR2 are SGDLS and YYNGEE. The V end lost 0 bases, the J end lost 3 bases, and 7 bases lay between the germline ends. The CDR3 length is 13 residues. The CDR3: CASSVDIGYEQYF. The CDR3 coding sequence is TGTGCCAGCAGCGTAGATATCGGCTACGAGCAGTACTTC.

The chain couples TRBV10-3 to TRBJ2-2; 12 nucleotides match TRBD2. The CDR3 has 16 residues. Per the germline V gene, CDR1 is ENHRY and CDR2 is SYGVKD. V shed 8 bases, J shed 0 bases, and the junction held 4 bases outside the gene matches. The chain's CDR3 is CAIEASGRANTGELFF. The CDR3 coding sequence is TGTGCCATCGAAGCTAGCGGGAGGGCGAACACCGGGGAGCTGTTTTTT.

V is TRBV30 and J is TRBJ1-5; D is possibly TRBD1 (5 bases). The germline V gene has CDR1 GTSNPN and CDR2 SVGIG (reference sequence). V gave up 1 base and J gave up 0 bases, with 10 bases separating them. This CDR3 is built from 15 residues. CDR3 residues: CAWSEGDYSNQPQHF. In nucleotides, the CDR3 is TGTGCCTGGAGTGAAGGGGACTATAGCAATCAGCCCCAGCATTTT.

This clone was seen only once. The rearrangement uses TRBV4-3 and TRBJ1-2; possible D gene TRBD1, 6 bases. The CDR3 consists of 13 residues. The V end lost 4 bases, the J end lost 8 bases, and 14 bases lay between the germline ends. Germline V gene sequence: CDR1 LGHNA, CDR2 YSLEER. The CDR3 bases are TGCGCCAGCAGCCTCGAGACAGGCCGGGGCTACACCTTC. Encoded protein: CASSLETGRGYTF.

The chain uses TRBV5-5 and TRBJ2-7; TRBD2 agrees at 13 bases. Germline CDR1 is SGHKS and CDR2 is YYEKEE (reference sequence). The V segment lost 4 bases and the J segment 3 bases; nucleotides outside the gene matches: 1. The CDR3 totals 14 residues. The CDR3 reads CASSRLAGGYEQYF. For the CDR3, the DNA is TGTGCCAGCAGCCGACTAGCGGGAGGCTACGAGCAGTACTTC.

The chain employs TRBV5-1 and TRBJ2-2; no firm D call. V dropped 9 bases and J dropped 7 bases, with 16 bases sitting between them. The CDR3 spans 13 residues. Germline loops: CDR1 SGHRS, CDR2 YFSETQ. In DNA form, the CDR3 reads TGCGCCACCCAATTTGACCAGGTCGGGGAGCTGTTTTTT. Its translation is CATQFDQVGELFF.

This clone has only one observation. The rearrangement uses TRBV10-2 and TRBJ2-7; 11 nucleotides agree with TRBD2. Germline V lookup: CDR1 WSHSY, CDR2 SAAADI. The CDR3 sequence is 15 residues long. Trimming removed 8 bases from V and 2 bases from J; junction bases left unmatched: 8. The CDR3 loop reads CASLLAGEQAYEQYF. In DNA, the CDR3 is TGCGCCAGCTTACTAGCGGGGGAGCAGGCCTACGAGCAGTACTTC.

V usage is TRBV5-1 and J usage is TRBJ2-6; 8 bases fit TRBD1. The junction had 3 bases not matched to a gene; V was cut back by 8 bases and J by 2 bases. CDR1 and CDR2 (germline): SGHRS, YFSETQ. The CDR3 has 14 residues. As DNA, the CDR3 is TGCGCCAGTAGACAGGGGACTGGGGCCAACGTCCTGACTTTC. Protein: CASRQGTGANVLTF.

This clone is a singleton in its sample. CDR3 bases: TGTGCCAGCAGCCATTCCCTTTGGGACAGGGATATGGGCTACACCTTC. Translation gives CASSHSLWDRDMGYTF. V is TRBV7-9 and J is TRBJ1-2, with 9 bases lining up with TRBD1. V lost 5 bases and J lost 8; bases outside the gene matches: 15. From germline, CDR1 is SEHNR and CDR2 FQNEAQ (reference sequence). The CDR3 loop spans 16 amino acids.

This sequence joins TRBV30 and TRBJ2-2; 7 bases match TRBD2. V shed 4 bases and J 8 bases; nucleotides not matched to a gene: 16. This CDR3 contains 16 residues. Germline CDR1 is GTSNPN and CDR2 is SVGIG (reference sequence). The CDR3 DNA sequence: TGTGCCTGGACCTCGTCCCTAGCGGTCCTTGGGGGGGAGCTGTTTTTT. Encoded protein: CAWTSSLAVLGGELFF.

V gene TRBV5-6 combines with J gene TRBJ2-6, with D unresolved. Germline CDR1 reads SGHDT; CDR2 reads YYEEEE. This CDR3 is built from 16 residues. Trimming took 0 bases from V and 0 from J, leaving 7 bases between them. DNA of the CDR3: TGTGCCAGCAGCTTGGGTACAGCCTCTGGGGCCAACGTCCTGACTTTC. Protein sequence: CASSLGTASGANVLTF. Variable domain in full (rest from reference TRBV5-6 and TRBJ2-6): DAGVTQSPTHLIKTRGQQVTLRCSPKSGHDTVSWYQQALGQGPQFIFQYYEEEERQRGNFPDRFSGHQFPNYSSELNVNALLLGDSALYLCASSLGTASGANVLTFGAGSRLTVL.

V is TRBV10-1 and J is TRBJ2-5, with D unresolved. Germline V lookup: CDR1 WNHNN, CDR2 SYGVQD (reference sequence). Trimming pared 0 bases from V and 2 bases from J, leaving 10 bases between. The CDR3 runs 15 residues. The CDR3 DNA follows: TGCGCCAGCAGTGAGTCGATGGCGGAACAAGAGACCCAGTACTTC. This encodes CASSESMAEQETQYF.

The chain links TRBV27 to TRBJ2-7; 10 bases match TRBD1. V lost 6 bases, J lost 2 bases, and 10 bases stayed unmatched. This CDR3 is 16 amino acids long. Looked up from germline, CDR1 is MNHEY and CDR2 is SMNVEV (reference sequence). CDR3 nucleotides: TGTGCCAGCAGACGTCCGGGACAGGGGAAAACCTACGAGCAGTACTTC. Residues: CASRRPGQGKTYEQYF.

The chain couples TRBV5-4 to TRBJ2-7; 10 bases are shared with TRBD1. This CDR3 region has 17 residues. The V gene's germline CDR1 is SGHNT and CDR2 YYREEE (reference sequence). After removal of 0 bases from V and 0 bases from J, the junction contained 6 bases not matched to a gene. The chain's CDR3 is CASSLVLGTGASYEQYF. In DNA, the CDR3 is TGTGCCAGCAGCTTGGTATTGGGGACAGGGGCCTCCTACGAGCAGTACTTC.

The chain links TRBV19 to TRBJ2-2, with D possibly TRBD2 on 6 matching bases. The CDR3 totals 15 residues. CDR1 and CDR2 (germline): LNHDA, SQIVND (reference sequence). V shed 3 bases and J shed 4 bases, with 12 bases lying between them. CDR3 protein: CASSIVGSGTGELFF. The CDR3 DNA is TGTGCCAGTAGTATTGTCGGGAGCGGCACCGGGGAGCTGTTTTTT.

The chain recombines TRBV28 with TRBJ2-1; D not certain. Germline V gives CDR1 MDHEN, CDR2 SYDVKM. This CDR3 region has 15 residues. Trimming took 8 bases from V and 1 from J, leaving 15 bases between them. The CDR3 bases are TGTGCCAGCCCTACCGTACGAGTGTCCTACAATGAGCAGTTCTTC. Its protein product is CASPTVRVSYNEQFF.

This sequence joins TRBV16 and TRBJ2-1; 9 bases are a match to TRBD2. With V trimmed by 9 bases and J by 0 bases, 12 bases remained unmatched. Germline lookup yields CDR1 KGHSY and CDR2 FQNENV. CDR3 length equals 17 residues. DNA for the CDR3: TGTGCCAGTAGACTAGCGGTCCCGGACTTCTCCTACAATGAGCAGTTCTTC. It is translated as CASRLAVPDFSYNEQFF.

The V call is TRBV10-3, the J call TRBJ1-2, with 11 bases that match TRBD1. V was pared by 8 bases and J by 0 bases, with 2 bases of the junction left unmatched. Germline values: CDR1 ENHRY, CDR2 SYGVKD. The CDR3 extends over 14 amino acids. The CDR3 nucleotides read TGTGCCATCGGACAGGGGGCGGCTAACTATGGCTACACCTTC. This sequence encodes CAIGQGAANYGYTF.

This chain links TRBV23-1 with TRBJ1-1; D remains ambiguous. TRBV23-1 is reported as an ORF; its role is uncertain. The CDR3 spans 17 residues. Between the trimmed V and J ends, which lost 0 bases and 10 bases, there was a span of 24 bases. The CDR3 bases are TGCGCCAGCAGTCAATCAGCCCCCGGGGTTGATAGGGCTGGAGCTTTCTTT. As protein: CASSQSAPGVDRAGAFF.

The V gene is TRBV27, the J gene TRBJ2-3; TRBD2 aligns across 8 bases. V lost 5 bases to trimming and J lost 2 bases; unmatched junction nucleotides: 6. The CDR3 consists of 15 residues. Per germline, CDR1 MNHEY and CDR2 SMNVEV (reference sequence). Here the CDR3 reads CASSNLAGSTDTQYF. The CDR3 bases are TGTGCCAGCAGTAACCTAGCGGGCTCCACAGATACGCAGTATTTT.

The rearrangement uses TRBV4-2 and TRBJ2-7, with D perhaps matching TRBD2 (6 bases). CDR3 length: 16 amino acids. Trimming removed 0 bases from V and 4 bases from J, with 16 bases in between. Germline V gene lookup returns CDR1 LGHNA and CDR2 YNFKEQ. The CDR3 DNA reads as TGTGCCAGCAGCCAAGATCAATCGGGAGTAATTTACGAGCAGTACTTC. Its protein product is CASSQDQSGVIYEQYF.